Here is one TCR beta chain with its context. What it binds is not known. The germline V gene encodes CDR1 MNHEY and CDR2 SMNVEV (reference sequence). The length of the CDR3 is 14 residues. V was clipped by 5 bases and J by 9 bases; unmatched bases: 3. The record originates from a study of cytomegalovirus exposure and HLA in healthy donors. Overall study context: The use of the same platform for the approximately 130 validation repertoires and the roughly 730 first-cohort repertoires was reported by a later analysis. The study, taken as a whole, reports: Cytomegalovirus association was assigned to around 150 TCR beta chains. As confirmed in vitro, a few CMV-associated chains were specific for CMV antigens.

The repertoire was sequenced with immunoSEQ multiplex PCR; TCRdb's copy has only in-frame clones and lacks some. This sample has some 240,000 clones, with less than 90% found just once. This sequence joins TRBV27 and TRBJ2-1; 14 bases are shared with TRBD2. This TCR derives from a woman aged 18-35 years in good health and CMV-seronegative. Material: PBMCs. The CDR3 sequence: CASSTGTSGSEQFF. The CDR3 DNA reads TGTGCCAGCAGTACCGGGACTAGCGGGAGTGAGCAGTTCTTC.